This TCR beta chain was obtained from a study of shared clonotypes between healthy human individuals. The data were produced by immunoSEQ multiplex PCR, yet TCRdb's version contains in-frame clones alone and is incomplete. Here the sample spans a few million clones, 95% being singletons. Overall study findings and caveats: With a handful of donors compared, around 4.7% of naive CD4 clonotypes were shared. Generation of non-shared clonotypes was less probable than generation of clonotypes shared by all four donors.

This CDR3 spans 12 amino acids. With 2 bases removed from V and 7 bases from J, the gap between germline ends came to 11 bases. CDR1 is GTSNPN and CDR2 is SVGIG in the germline V gene (reference sequence). Worth noting for this clone: No antigen is known for it.

The material sequenced was naive CD4+ T cells sorted from blood. The sample's subset: CD45RA+ positively selected. This clonotype originated in a man younger than 35 in good health. The chain links TRBV30 to TRBJ1-1; D is unclear. This CDR3 reads CAWSPRTDEAFF. CDR3 coding DNA: TGTGCCTGGAGTCCTCGGACTGATGAAGCTTTCTTT.